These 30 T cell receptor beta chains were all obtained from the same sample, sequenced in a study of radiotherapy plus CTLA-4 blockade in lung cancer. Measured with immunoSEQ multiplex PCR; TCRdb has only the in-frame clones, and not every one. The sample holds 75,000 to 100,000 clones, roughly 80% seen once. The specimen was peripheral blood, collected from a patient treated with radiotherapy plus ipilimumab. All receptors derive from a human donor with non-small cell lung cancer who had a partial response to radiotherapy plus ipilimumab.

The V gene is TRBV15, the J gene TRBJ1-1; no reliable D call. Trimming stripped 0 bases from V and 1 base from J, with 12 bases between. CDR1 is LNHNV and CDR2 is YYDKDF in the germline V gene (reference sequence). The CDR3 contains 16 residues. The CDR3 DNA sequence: TGTGCCACCAGCAGAGATCCCGCCCAGTGGAACACTGAAGCTTTCTTT. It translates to CATSRDPAQWNTEAFF.

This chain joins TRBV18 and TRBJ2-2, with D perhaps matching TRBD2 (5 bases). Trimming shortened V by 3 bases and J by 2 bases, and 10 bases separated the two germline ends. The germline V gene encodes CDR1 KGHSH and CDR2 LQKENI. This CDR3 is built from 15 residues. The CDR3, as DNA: TGTGCCAGCTCACCGAGGGAAAGAAACACCGGGGAGCTGTTTTTT. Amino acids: CASSPRERNTGELFF. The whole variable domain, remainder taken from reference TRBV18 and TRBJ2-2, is NAGVMQNPRHLVRRRGQEARLRCSPMKGHSHVYWYRQLPEEGLKFMVYLQKENIIDESGMPKERFSAEFPKEGPSILRIQQVVRGDSAAYFCASSPRERNTGELFFGEGSRLTVL.

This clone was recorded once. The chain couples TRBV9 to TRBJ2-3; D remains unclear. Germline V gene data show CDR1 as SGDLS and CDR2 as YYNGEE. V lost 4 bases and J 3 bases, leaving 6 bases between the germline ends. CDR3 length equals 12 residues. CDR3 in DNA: TGTGCCAGCAGCTCCCTAACAGATACGCAGTATTTT. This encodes CASSSLTDTQYF.

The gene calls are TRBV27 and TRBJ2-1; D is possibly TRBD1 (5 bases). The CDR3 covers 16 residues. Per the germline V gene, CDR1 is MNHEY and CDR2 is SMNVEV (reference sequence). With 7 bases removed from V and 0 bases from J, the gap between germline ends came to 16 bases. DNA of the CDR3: TGTGCCAGCATCCCGTCAGGGCAGGGCTCCTACAATGAGCAGTTCTTC. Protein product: CASIPSGQGSYNEQFF.

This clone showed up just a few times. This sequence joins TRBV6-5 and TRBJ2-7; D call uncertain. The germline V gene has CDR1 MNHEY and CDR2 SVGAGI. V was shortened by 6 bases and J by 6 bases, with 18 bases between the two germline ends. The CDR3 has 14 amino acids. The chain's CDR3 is CASSPYRQASEQYF. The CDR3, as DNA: TGTGCCAGCAGCCCCTACCGGCAGGCCTCCGAGCAGTACTTC.

The CDR3 is CASSQGGGINNEQFF. The CDR3 nucleotides are TGCGCCAGCAGCCAAGGGGGCGGGATAAACAATGAGCAGTTCTTC. This rearrangement joins TRBV4-1 to TRBJ2-1, with D perhaps matching TRBD2 (6 bases). V lost 1 base to trimming and J lost 5 bases, with 12 bases between them. The CDR3 spans 15 residues. Germline values: CDR1 MGHRA, CDR2 YSYEKL.

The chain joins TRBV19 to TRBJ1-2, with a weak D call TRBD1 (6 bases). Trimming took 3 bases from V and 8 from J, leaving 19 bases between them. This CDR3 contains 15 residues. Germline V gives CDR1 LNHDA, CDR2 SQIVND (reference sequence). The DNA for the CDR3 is TGTGCCAGTAGTATTCCGGGGGGCACAATATTCGGCTACACCTTC. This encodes CASSIPGGTIFGYTF.

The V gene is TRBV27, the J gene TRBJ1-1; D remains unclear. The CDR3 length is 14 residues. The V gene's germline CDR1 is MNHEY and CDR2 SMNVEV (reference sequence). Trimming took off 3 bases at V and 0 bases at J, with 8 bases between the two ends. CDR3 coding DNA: TGTGCCAGCAGTTTTTACAGCATGAACACTGAAGCTTTCTTT. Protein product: CASSFYSMNTEAFF.

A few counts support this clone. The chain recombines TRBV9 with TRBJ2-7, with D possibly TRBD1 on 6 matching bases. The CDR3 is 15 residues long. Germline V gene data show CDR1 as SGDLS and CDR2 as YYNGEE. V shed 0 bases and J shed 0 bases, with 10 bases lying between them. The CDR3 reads CASSVAPDSSYEQYF. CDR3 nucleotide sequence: TGTGCCAGCAGCGTAGCCCCGGACAGCTCCTACGAGCAGTACTTC.

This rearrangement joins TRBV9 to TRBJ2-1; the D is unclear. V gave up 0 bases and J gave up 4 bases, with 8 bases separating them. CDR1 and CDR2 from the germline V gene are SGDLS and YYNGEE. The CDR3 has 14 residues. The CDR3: CASSVENIYNEQFF. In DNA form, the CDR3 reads TGTGCCAGCAGCGTAGAGAACATATACAATGAGCAGTTCTTC.

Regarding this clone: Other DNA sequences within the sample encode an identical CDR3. DNA of the CDR3: TGTGCCAGCTCACGGGACAGGGGTAGCTATGGCTACACCTTC. It translates to CASSRDRGSYGYTF. The chain carries TRBV28 and TRBJ1-2; 10 nucleotides align to TRBD1. Germline V gives CDR1 MDHEN, CDR2 SYDVKM. The V gene end was trimmed by 8 bases and the J gene end by 4 bases; junction bases not matched to a gene: 7. This CDR3 is built from 14 residues.

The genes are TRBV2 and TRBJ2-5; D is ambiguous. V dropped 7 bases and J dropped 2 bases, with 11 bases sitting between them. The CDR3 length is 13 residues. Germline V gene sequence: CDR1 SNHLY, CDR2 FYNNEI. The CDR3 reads CASIPWRQETQYF. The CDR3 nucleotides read TGTGCCAGCATCCCTTGGCGGCAAGAGACCCAGTACTTC.

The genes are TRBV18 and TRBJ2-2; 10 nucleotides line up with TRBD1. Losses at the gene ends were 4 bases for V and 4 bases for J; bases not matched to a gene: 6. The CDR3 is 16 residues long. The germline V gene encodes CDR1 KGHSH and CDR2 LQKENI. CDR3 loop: CASSRPGTGATGELFF. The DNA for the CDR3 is TGTGCCAGCTCACGCCCCGGGACAGGGGCCACCGGGGAGCTGTTTTTT. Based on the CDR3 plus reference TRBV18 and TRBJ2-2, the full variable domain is NAGVMQNPRHLVRRRGQEARLRCSPMKGHSHVYWYRQLPEEGLKFMVYLQKENIIDESGMPKERFSAEFPKEGPSILRIQQVVRGDSAAYFCASSRPGTGATGELFFGEGSRLTVL.

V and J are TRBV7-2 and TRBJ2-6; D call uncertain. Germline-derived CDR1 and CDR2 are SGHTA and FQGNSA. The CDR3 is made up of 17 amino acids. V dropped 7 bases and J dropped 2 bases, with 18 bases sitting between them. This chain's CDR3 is CASTRNPLVAGANVLTF. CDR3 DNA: TGTGCCAGCACTAGAAACCCTCTAGTGGCTGGGGCCAACGTCCTGACTTTC.

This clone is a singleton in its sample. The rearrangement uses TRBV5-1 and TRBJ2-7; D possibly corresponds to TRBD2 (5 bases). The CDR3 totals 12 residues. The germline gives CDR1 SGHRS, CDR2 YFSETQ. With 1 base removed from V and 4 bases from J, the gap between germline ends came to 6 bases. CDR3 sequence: CASSLSGYEQYF. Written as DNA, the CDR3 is TGCGCCAGCAGCTTGTCGGGGTACGAGCAGTACTTC.

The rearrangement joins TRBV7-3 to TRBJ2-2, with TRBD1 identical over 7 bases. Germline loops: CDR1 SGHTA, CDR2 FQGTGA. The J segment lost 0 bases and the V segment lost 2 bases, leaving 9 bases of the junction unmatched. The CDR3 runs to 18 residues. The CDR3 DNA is TGTGCCAGCAGCTTAGGTGCCGGGACAGCCTCGAACACCGGGGAGCTGTTTTTT. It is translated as CASSLGAGTASNTGELFF.

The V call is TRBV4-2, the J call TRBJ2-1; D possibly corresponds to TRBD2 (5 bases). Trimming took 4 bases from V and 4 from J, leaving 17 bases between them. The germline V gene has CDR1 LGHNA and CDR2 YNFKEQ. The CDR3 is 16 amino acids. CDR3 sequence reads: CASSRSSAPNYNEQFF. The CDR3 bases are TGTGCCAGCAGCCGCAGTAGCGCCCCGAATTACAATGAGCAGTTCTTC.

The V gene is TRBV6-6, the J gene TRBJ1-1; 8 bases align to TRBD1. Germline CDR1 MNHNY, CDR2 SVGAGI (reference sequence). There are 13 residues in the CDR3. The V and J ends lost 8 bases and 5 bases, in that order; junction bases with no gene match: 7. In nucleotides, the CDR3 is TGTGCCAGCGGATTGACAGGGGTGACTGAAGCTTTCTTT. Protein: CASGLTGVTEAFF.

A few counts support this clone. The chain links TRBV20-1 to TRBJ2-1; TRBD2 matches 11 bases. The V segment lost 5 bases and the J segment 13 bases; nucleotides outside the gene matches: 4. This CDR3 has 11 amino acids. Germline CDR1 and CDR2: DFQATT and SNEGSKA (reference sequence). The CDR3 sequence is CSASTSGVQFF. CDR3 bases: TGCAGTGCTTCGACTAGCGGGGTACAGTTCTTC.

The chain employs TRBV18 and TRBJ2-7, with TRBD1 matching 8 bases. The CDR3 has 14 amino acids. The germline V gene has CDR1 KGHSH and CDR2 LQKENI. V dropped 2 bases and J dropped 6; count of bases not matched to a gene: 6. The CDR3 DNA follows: TGTGCCAGCTCACCAGGGACAGGCCCCTCCGAGCAGTACTTC. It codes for CASSPGTGPSEQYF.

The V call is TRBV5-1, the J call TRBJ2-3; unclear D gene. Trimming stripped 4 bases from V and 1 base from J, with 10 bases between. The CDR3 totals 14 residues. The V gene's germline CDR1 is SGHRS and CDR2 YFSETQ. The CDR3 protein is CASSAIDGTDTQYF. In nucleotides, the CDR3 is TGCGCCAGCAGCGCGATCGATGGCACAGATACGCAGTATTTT.

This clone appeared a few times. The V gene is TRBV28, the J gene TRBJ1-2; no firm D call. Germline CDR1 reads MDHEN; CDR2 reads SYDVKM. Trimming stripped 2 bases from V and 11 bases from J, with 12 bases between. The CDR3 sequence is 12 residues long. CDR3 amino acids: CASSLNFGLYTF. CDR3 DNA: TGTGCCAGCAGTTTAAATTTCGGTCTTTACACCTTC.

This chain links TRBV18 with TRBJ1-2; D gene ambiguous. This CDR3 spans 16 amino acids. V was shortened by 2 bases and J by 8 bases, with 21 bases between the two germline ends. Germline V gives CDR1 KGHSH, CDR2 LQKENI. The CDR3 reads CASSPIPRPEVDGYTF. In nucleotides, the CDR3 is TGTGCCAGCTCACCAATCCCACGTCCCGAGGTCGACGGCTACACCTTC.

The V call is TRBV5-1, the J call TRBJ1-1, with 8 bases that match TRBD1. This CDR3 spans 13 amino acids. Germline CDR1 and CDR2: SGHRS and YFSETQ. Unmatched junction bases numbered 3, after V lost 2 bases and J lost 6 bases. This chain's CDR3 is CASSFDRGPEAFF. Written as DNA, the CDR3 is TGCGCCAGCAGCTTCGACAGGGGCCCTGAAGCTTTCTTT.

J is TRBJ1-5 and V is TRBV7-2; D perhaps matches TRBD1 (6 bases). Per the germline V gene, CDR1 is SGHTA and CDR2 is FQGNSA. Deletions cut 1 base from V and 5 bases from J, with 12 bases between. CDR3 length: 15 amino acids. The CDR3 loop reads CASSLGQGRDQPQHF. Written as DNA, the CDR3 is TGTGCCAGCAGCTTAGGGCAGGGGAGGGATCAGCCCCAGCATTTT.

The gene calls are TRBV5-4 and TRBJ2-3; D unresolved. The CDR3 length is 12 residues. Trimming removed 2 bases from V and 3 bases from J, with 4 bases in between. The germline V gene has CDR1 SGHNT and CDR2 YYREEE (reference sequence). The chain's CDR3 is CASSFTTDTQYF. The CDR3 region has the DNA TGTGCCAGCAGCTTTACAACAGATACGCAGTATTTT.

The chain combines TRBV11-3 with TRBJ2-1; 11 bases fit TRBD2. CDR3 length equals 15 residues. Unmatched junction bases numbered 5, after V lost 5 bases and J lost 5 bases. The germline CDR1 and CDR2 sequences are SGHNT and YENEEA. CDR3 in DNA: TGTGCCAGCAGCACTCGGACTAGCGGGCACAATGAGCAGTTCTTC. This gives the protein CASSTRTSGHNEQFF.

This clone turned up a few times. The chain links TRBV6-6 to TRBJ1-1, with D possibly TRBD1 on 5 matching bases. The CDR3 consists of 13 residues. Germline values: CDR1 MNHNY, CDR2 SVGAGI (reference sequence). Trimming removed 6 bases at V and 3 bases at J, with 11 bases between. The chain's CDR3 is CASSTDSYTEAFF. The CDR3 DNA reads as TGTGCCAGCAGCACTGACAGTTACACTGAAGCTTTCTTT.

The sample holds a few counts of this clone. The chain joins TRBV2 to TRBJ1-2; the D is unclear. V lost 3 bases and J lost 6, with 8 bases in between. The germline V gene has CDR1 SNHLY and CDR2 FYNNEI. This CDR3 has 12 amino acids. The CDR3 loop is CASSDGFDGYTF. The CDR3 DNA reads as TGTGCCAGCAGTGACGGTTTCGATGGCTACACCTTC.

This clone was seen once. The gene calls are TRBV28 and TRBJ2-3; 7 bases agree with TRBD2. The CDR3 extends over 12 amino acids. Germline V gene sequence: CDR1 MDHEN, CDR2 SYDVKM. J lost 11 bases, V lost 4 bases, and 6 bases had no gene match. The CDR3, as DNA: TGTGCCAGCAGTTCCCGGACTAGTTTGCAGTATTTT. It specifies CASSSRTSLQYF. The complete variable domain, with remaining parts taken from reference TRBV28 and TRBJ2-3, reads DVKVTQSSRYLVKRTGEKVFLECVQDMDHENMFWYRQDPGLGLRLIYFSYDVKMKEKGDIPEGYSVSREKKERFSLILESASTNQTSMYLCASSSRTSLQYFGPGTRLTVL.